Each of the 20 T cell receptor beta chains below was sequenced from the same sample in a study of blood T cell repertoires in COVID-19. Measured with immunoSEQ multiplex PCR; TCRdb has only the in-frame clones, and not every one. This sample has some 33,000 clones, with about 88% found just once. Material for sequencing was peripheral blood. These receptors were taken from a human donor in a cohort sampled during active COVID-19.

The J gene is TRBJ2-7, the V gene TRBV2, with a weak D call TRBD1 (6 bases). V shed 1 base and J shed 3 bases, with 19 bases lying between them. Per germline, CDR1 SNHLY and CDR2 FYNNEI. This CDR3 is built from 17 residues. The CDR3 region is CASSEGSAVQGFYEQYF. CDR3 coding DNA: TGTGCCAGCAGTGAAGGTTCGGCAGTACAGGGCTTCTACGAGCAGTACTTC.

The chain combines TRBV4-1 with TRBJ2-7; D is possibly TRBD1 (6 bases). Germline V gene lookup returns CDR1 MGHRA and CDR2 YSYEKL. The CDR3 loop spans 14 amino acids. Between the trimmed V and J ends, which lost 0 bases and 1 base, there was a span of 7 bases. The CDR3 coding sequence is TGCGCCAGCAGCCAAGAAGACAGGTCCTACGAGCAGTACTTC. Residues: CASSQEDRSYEQYF.

The chain uses TRBV2 and TRBJ2-3; the match to TRBD1 covers 11 bases. The germline V gene encodes CDR1 SNHLY and CDR2 FYNNEI. Trimming removed 10 bases from V and 5 bases from J; junction bases left unmatched: 2. This CDR3 comprises 12 residues. The CDR3 nucleotides read TGTGCCAAGGGACAGGGGGGAGATACGCAGTATTTT. Translation: CAKGQGGDTQYF.

This clone was picked up one time. The gene calls are TRBV27 and TRBJ2-3; 8 bases match TRBD1. Trimming took 6 bases from V and 6 from J; bases not matched to a gene: 11. The CDR3 has 15 amino acids. Germline V gene data show CDR1 as MNHEY and CDR2 as SMNVEV (reference sequence). This CDR3 reads CASSRRQGFLDTQYF. CDR3 nucleotide sequence: TGTGCCAGCAGCCGCCGACAGGGGTTCCTTGATACGCAGTATTTT.

The rearrangement links TRBV7-2 to TRBJ1-1; TRBD1 is a possible D gene (6 bases). Between the trimmed V and J ends, which lost 4 bases and 5 bases, there was a span of 14 bases. Germline loops: CDR1 SGHTA, CDR2 FQGNSA. This CDR3 spans 14 amino acids. The CDR3 coding sequence is TGTGCCAGCAGCTCTCAGGGGAGAACGACTGAAGCTTTCTTT. As protein: CASSSQGRTTEAFF.

The chain uses TRBV19 and TRBJ2-7; 7 positions agree with TRBD1. Germline CDR1 and CDR2: LNHDA and SQIVND (reference sequence). V was clipped by 5 bases and J by 3 bases; unmatched bases: 7. The CDR3 consists of 14 residues. The DNA of the CDR3 is TGTGCCAGTAGTTCGTGGGACAGAAACTACGAGCAGTACTTC. The encoded protein is CASSSWDRNYEQYF.

V and J are TRBV28 and TRBJ2-7; possibly TRBD2 for D (6 bases). The germline V gene has CDR1 MDHEN and CDR2 SYDVKM. V lost 4 bases to trimming and J lost 2 bases, with 15 bases between them. This CDR3 has 15 amino acids. The CDR3 sequence is CASSYLGRGTYEQYF. The CDR3 DNA is TGTGCCAGCAGTTACCTGGGACGGGGGACCTACGAGCAGTACTTC.

The V gene is TRBV5-5, the J gene TRBJ2-5; D possibly corresponds to TRBD1 (6 bases). The germline V and J ends were trimmed by 0 bases and 7 bases, with 10 bases remaining between them. Germline-derived CDR1 and CDR2 are SGHKS and YYEKEE (reference sequence). CDR3 length equals 13 residues. The CDR3 DNA sequence: TGTGCCAGCAGCTTGGAAACGACAGGGACCCAGTACTTC. As protein: CASSLETTGTQYF.

The V and J genes are TRBV28 and TRBJ1-5; 8 bases agree with TRBD1. The CDR3 runs 15 residues. The ends lost 5 bases at V and 4 bases at J; junction bases unmatched: 7. CDR1 and CDR2 (germline): MDHEN, SYDVKM. CDR3 coding DNA: TGTGCCAGCAGTACTCACGGACAGGGTAATCAGCCCCAGCATTTT. Protein sequence: CASSTHGQGNQPQHF. The full variable domain, its missing parts supplied by reference TRBV28 and TRBJ1-5, is DVKVTQSSRYLVKRTGEKVFLECVQDMDHENMFWYRQDPGLGLRLIYFSYDVKMKEKGDIPEGYSVSREKKERFSLILESASTNQTSMYLCASSTHGQGNQPQHFGDGTRLSIL.

Of note for this clone: The same CDR3 arises from other DNA sequences in this sample as well. This chain links TRBV5-1 with TRBJ2-5; D perhaps matches TRBD2 (7 bases). Germline V gene lookup returns CDR1 SGHRS and CDR2 YFSETQ. Trimming shortened V by 0 bases and J by 5 bases, and 17 bases separated the two germline ends. There are 16 residues in the CDR3. The CDR3 sequence: CASSLEGPGGGETQYF. The CDR3 DNA reads TGCGCCAGCAGCTTGGAAGGGCCGGGGGGCGGGGAGACCCAGTACTTC.

CDR3 amino acids: CASSRESGNTIYF. CDR3 bases: TGTGCCAGCAGCCGAGAATCTGGAAACACCATATATTTT. The chain uses TRBV7-9 and TRBJ1-3; D is ambiguous. Deletions cut 5 bases from V and 1 base from J, with 6 bases between. Germline CDR1 reads SEHNR; CDR2 reads FQNEAQ (reference sequence). The CDR3 consists of 13 residues.

The chain is built from TRBV5-1 and TRBJ1-6; TRBD1 aligns across 7 bases. V lost 3 bases to trimming and J lost 9 bases; unmatched junction nucleotides: 6. Germline-derived CDR1 and CDR2 are SGHRS and YFSETQ. The length of the CDR3 is 14 residues. Here the CDR3 DNA reads TGCGCCAGCAGCTACGCCGGGACAGCTTCACCCCTCCACTTT. Residues: CASSYAGTASPLHF.

The rearrangement links TRBV28 to TRBJ2-7, with 7 bases identical to TRBD1. The V segment lost 6 bases and the J segment 7 bases; nucleotides outside the gene matches: 12. Looked up from germline, CDR1 is MDHEN and CDR2 is SYDVKM. The CDR3 totals 14 residues. CDR3 protein: CASRTGTAMGEQYF. The CDR3 DNA reads as TGTGCCAGCAGGACCGGGACAGCCATGGGGGAGCAGTACTTC.

V and J are TRBV5-5 and TRBJ2-5; D unresolved. Between the trimmed V and J ends, which lost 0 bases and 11 bases, there was a span of 8 bases. Germline lookup yields CDR1 SGHKS and CDR2 YYEKEE (reference sequence). This CDR3 has 11 residues. The CDR3 bases are TGTGCCAGCAGCTTGGGGAGAGGTCAGTACTTC. The encoded protein is CASSLGRGQYF.

This rearrangement joins TRBV6-5 to TRBJ1-4; D gene ambiguous. V lost 3 bases to trimming and J lost 5 bases, with 16 bases between them. The CDR3 is 16 amino acids. The germline V gene encodes CDR1 MNHEY and CDR2 SVGAGI. The CDR3 region is CASSYSSGGVNEKLFF. The CDR3 coding sequence is TGTGCCAGCAGTTATTCATCGGGAGGCGTGAATGAAAAACTGTTTTTT.

The J gene is TRBJ2-1, the V gene TRBV4-1; perhaps TRBD1 as D (5 bases). This CDR3 spans 17 amino acids. The germline gives CDR1 MGHRA, CDR2 YSYEKL. The V and J ends lost 0 bases and 2 bases respectively, with 14 bases between them. For the CDR3, the DNA is TGCGCCAGCAGCCAAGATCGGGCTGGGGCGGCCTACAATGAGCAGTTCTTC. It encodes CASSQDRAGAAYNEQFF.

The chain uses TRBV11-3 and TRBJ2-5, with D possibly matching TRBD1 (5 bases). This CDR3 is 16 amino acids long. The V gene lost 2 bases and the J gene lost 2 bases, with 15 bases spanning the gap. In germline, CDR1 is SGHNT, CDR2 YENEEA. DNA of the CDR3: TGTGCCAGCAGCTTAACCTTTGTCAGGGTTCAAGAGACCCAGTACTTC. Protein product: CASSLTFVRVQETQYF. Supplemented by reference TRBV11-3 and TRBJ2-5, the full variable domain reads EAGVVQSPRYKIIEKKQPVAFWCNPISGHNTLYWYLQNLGQGPELLIRYENEEAVDDSQLPKDRFSAERLKGVDSTLKIQPAELGDSAVYLCASSLTFVRVQETQYFGPGTRLLVL.

The J gene is TRBJ2-5, the V gene TRBV23-1; D is perhaps TRBD2 (6 bases). TRBV23-1 is treated as an ORF (open reading frame) with a function not yet certain. This CDR3 has 15 residues. V was clipped by 10 bases and J by 2 bases, with 20 bases between them. CDR3 nucleotide sequence: TGCGCCAAAATTAAGACGGAGGGGTCGCAAGAGACCCAGTACTTC. Translation: CAKIKTEGSQETQYF.

V and J are TRBV6-1 and TRBJ1-3; no definite D call. Trimming removed 0 bases from V and 1 base from J, with 7 bases in between. CDR1 is MNHNS, CDR2 SASEGT, per germline. This CDR3 has 15 amino acids. The CDR3 DNA reads as TGTGCCAGCAGTGAAGCGACAACTTCTGGAAACACCATATATTTT. Its protein product is CASSEATTSGNTIYF.

V and J are TRBV28 and TRBJ1-3; tentatively, D is TRBD1 (6 bases). Between the trimmed V and J ends, which lost 6 bases and 0 bases, there was a span of 9 bases. The V gene's germline CDR1 is MDHEN and CDR2 SYDVKM. The CDR3 runs 14 residues. The CDR3 region is CASRTGLSGNTIYF. The CDR3 DNA reads as TGTGCCAGCAGGACAGGACTCTCTGGAAACACCATATATTTT.